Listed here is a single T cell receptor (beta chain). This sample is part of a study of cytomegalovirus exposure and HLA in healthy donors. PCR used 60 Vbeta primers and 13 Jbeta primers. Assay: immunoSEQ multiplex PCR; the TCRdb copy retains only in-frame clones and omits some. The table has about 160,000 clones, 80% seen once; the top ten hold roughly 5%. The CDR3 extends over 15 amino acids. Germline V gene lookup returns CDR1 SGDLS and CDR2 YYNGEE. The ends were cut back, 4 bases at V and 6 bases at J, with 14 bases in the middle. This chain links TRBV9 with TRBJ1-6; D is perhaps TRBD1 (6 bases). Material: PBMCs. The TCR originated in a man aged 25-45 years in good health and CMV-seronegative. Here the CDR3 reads CASSFSQGINSPLHF. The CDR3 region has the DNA TGTGCCAGCAGCTTTAGCCAGGGGATTAATTCACCCCTCCACTTT.